Below are 8 T cell receptor beta chains sequenced from a single sample in a study of molecular identifiers for immune sequencing clone quantification. TCRdb redid the calling of the PCR reads with MiXCR, one entry per CDR3 protein. This table holds more than 450,000 distinct CDR3 sequences, around 23% found once. Source material: naive CD8+ T cells from blood, with Jurkat cell RNA spiked in. The subset was: FACS-sorted CD8+CD4-CCR7+CD45RA+ naive T cells. These TCRs come from a human donor in good health. Some libraries in this study had Jurkat cell RNA spiked in.

This clonotype occurred a few times. The chain combines TRBV14 with TRBJ1-2, with TRBD1 as a possible D gene (5 bases). The CDR3 has 13 amino acids. Germline lookup yields CDR1 SGHDN and CDR2 FVKESK. The V and J ends lost 0 bases and 4 bases respectively, with 6 bases between them. The CDR3 nucleotides are TGTGCCAGCAGCCAAGAGGGGCCCTATGGCTACACCTTC. This gives the protein CASSQEGPYGYTF.

Notes on this clonotype: No conserved phenylalanine or tryptophan is present at the end of the CDR3, so a read error is the likely explanation. The gene calls are TRBV7-9 and TRBJ1-4; no definite D call. Germline V CDR1 and CDR2: SEHNR, FQNEAQ (reference sequence). This CDR3 comprises 14 residues. Deletions cut 8 bases from V and 4 bases from J, with 14 bases between. DNA for the CDR3: TGTGCCAGCCGTCCGGGCTGGGATAATGAAAAACTGTTTTCT. Translation: CASRPGWDNEKLFS.

This clonotype was observed at least ten times. The chain is built from TRBV4-3 and TRBJ2-7, with D perhaps TRBD1 (5 bases). The length of the CDR3 is 14 residues. Trimming cost V 0 bases and J 7 bases, with 13 bases left between them. Germline CDR1 reads LGHNA; CDR2 reads YSLEER. CDR3 DNA sequence: TGCGCCAGCAGCCAAGATCTGTGGGGCTGGGAGCAGTACTTC. Protein: CASSQDLWGWEQYF.

This clonotype was picked up many times. The chain employs TRBV7-9 and TRBJ1-1; 8 bases are a match to TRBD1. The CDR3 has 15 amino acids. Losses at the gene ends were 5 bases for V and 5 bases for J; bases not matched to a gene: 10. CDR1 and CDR2 (germline): SEHNR, FQNEAQ (reference sequence). In DNA, the CDR3 is TGTGCCAGCAGCCTTCTCCCGGACAGGGAAACTGAAGCTTTCTTT. It translates to CASSLLPDRETEAFF.

This chain uses TRBV28 with TRBJ2-7; 7 nucleotides match TRBD1. J was trimmed by 4 bases and V by 3 bases; bases with no gene match: 6. Germline V CDR1 and CDR2: MDHEN, SYDVKM. CDR3 length: 14 amino acids. The DNA for the CDR3 is TGTGCCAGCAGTTTCTCGGCAGGGGGATACGAGCAGTACTTC. This encodes CASSFSAGGYEQYF.

Concerning this clonotype: A much larger clone lies a single base off, so this may be a read error. The J gene is TRBJ2-2, the V gene TRBV9; 7 bases are a match to TRBD2. This CDR3 region has 19 residues. Per the germline V gene, CDR1 is SGDLS and CDR2 is YYNGEE. V was pared by 6 bases and J by 1 base, with 18 bases of the junction left unmatched. The CDR3 is CASTHPSSGSDKNTGELFF. CDR3 sequence (DNA): TGTGCCAGCACCCACCCGTCTAGCGGCTCTGATAAGAACACCGGGGAGCTGTTTTTT. The entire variable domain, with the rest obtained from reference TRBV9 and TRBJ2-2, is as follows: DSGVTQTPKHLITATGQRVTLRCSPRSGDLSVYWYQQSLDQGLQFLIQYYNGEERAKGNILERFSAQQFPDLHSELNLSSLELGDSALYFCASTHPSSGSDKNTGELFFGEGSRLTVL.

A single count supports this clonotype. This may stem from a read error, because a much larger clone lies one nucleotide away. V usage is TRBV6-5 and J usage is TRBJ1-1; 7 positions agree with TRBD1. Germline CDR1 and CDR2: MNHEY and SVGAGI. The CDR3 runs to 15 residues. The CDR3 DNA follows: TGTGCCAGCAGCTACGGACAGGCGGCGAACACTGGAGCTTTCTTT. Its protein is CASSYGQAANTGAFF.

Ten or more counts support this clonotype. At one end the junction does not follow the germline gene, possibly because of a read error. This chain links TRBV19 with TRBJ2-5, with D hard to call. The CDR3 sequence is 15 residues long. Germline V CDR1 and CDR2: LNHDA, SQIVND (reference sequence). This chain's CDR3 is CASSIASGRAETQYF. In nucleotides, the CDR3 is TGTGCCAGTAGCATAGCCTCCGGCAGAGCAGAGACCCAGTACTTC.